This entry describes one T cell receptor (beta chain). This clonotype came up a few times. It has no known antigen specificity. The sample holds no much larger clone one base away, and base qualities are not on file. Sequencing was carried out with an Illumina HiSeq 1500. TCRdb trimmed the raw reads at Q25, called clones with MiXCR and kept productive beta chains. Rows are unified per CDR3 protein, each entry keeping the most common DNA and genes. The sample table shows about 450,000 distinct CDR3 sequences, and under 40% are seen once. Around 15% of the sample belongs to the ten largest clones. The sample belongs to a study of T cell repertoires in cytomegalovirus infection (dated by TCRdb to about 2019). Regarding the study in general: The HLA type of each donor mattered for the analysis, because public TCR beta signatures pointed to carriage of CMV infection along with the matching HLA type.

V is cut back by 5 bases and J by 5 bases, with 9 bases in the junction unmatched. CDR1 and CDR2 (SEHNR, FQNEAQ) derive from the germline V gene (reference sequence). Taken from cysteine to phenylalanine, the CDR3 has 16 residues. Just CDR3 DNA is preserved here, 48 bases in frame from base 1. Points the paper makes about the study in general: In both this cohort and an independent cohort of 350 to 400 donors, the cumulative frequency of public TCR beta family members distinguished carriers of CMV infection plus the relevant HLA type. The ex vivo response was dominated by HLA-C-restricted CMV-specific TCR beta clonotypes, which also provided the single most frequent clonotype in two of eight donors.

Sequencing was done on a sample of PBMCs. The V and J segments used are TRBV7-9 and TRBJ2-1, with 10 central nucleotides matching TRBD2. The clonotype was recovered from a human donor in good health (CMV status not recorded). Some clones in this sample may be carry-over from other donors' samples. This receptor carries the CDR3 CASSTQAGGDHNEQFF. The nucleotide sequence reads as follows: TGTGCCAGCAGCACCCAAGCGGGGGGGGACCACAATGAGCAGTTCTTC.